Following are 25 T cell receptor beta chains from one sample sequenced in a study of chemoradiotherapy in HPV16-positive cancers. Sequenced by immunoSEQ multiplex PCR; TCRdb stores in-frame clones only, minus some. This sample has tens of thousands of clones, with 91% found just once. The source was blood, collected from a patient who underwent chemoradiotherapy. All receptors derive from a human donor with HPV-associated anogenital cancer.

The chain recombines TRBV7-9 with TRBJ2-7; 10 positions agree with TRBD1. CDR1 and CDR2 (germline): SEHNR, FQNEAQ (reference sequence). This CDR3 contains 13 residues. J gave up 7 bases and V 4 bases, and 4 bases lay outside the gene matches. CDR3 DNA sequence: TGTGCCAGCAGCTCCCGGGACAGGGGTGAGCAGTACTTC. This gives the protein CASSSRDRGEQYF.

The rearrangement joins TRBV2 to TRBJ1-2; TRBD1 matches 12 bases. The CDR3 runs 16 residues. After removal of 4 bases from V and 4 bases from J, the junction contained 7 bases not matched to a gene. Per the germline V gene, CDR1 is SNHLY and CDR2 is FYNNEI. The CDR3 reads CASSGGGTGGLYGYTF. The CDR3 DNA reads as TGTGCCAGCAGTGGGGGGGGGACAGGGGGCCTCTATGGCTACACCTTC.

The CDR3: CASSPPWGSGELFF. For the CDR3, the DNA is TGTGCCAGCAGTCCCCCATGGGGCTCCGGGGAGCTGTTTTTT. The chain recombines TRBV27 with TRBJ2-2; maybe TRBD1 (5 bases). V was clipped by 5 bases and J by 6 bases, with 13 bases between them. CDR1 and CDR2 from the germline V gene are MNHEY and SMNVEV (reference sequence). The CDR3 covers 14 residues.

The genes are TRBV6-1 and TRBJ2-2; the match to TRBD1 covers 8 bases. In germline, CDR1 is MNHNS, CDR2 SASEGT. J was trimmed by 4 bases and V by 6 bases; bases with no gene match: 7. CDR3 length: 15 amino acids. The CDR3 region has the DNA TGTGCCAGCAGGGAGGACAGGGTAGTCACCGGGGAGCTGTTTTTT. It specifies CASREDRVVTGELFF.

This clone was observed once. The chain joins TRBV5-1 to TRBJ2-7, with 12 bases that match TRBD1. Germline V gene sequence: CDR1 SGHRS, CDR2 YFSETQ. The CDR3 has 14 residues. The trim removed 3 bases at V and 6 bases at J, leaving 4 bases unmatched. CDR3 in DNA: TGCGCCAGCAGCTCCGGGACAGGGGGCATCGAGCAGTACTTC. This gives the protein CASSSGTGGIEQYF. Combining the CDR3 with reference TRBV5-1 and TRBJ2-7 gives the whole variable domain KAGVTQTPRYLIKTRGQQVTLSCSPISGHRSVSWYQQTPGQGLQFLFEYFSETQRNKGNFPGRFSGRQFSNSRSEMNVSTLELGDSALYLCASSSGTGGIEQYFGPGTRLTVT.

The CDR3 loop reads CASSFTGGSTDTQYF. The CDR3 DNA sequence: TGTGCCAGCAGCTTTACGGGGGGGAGCACAGATACGCAGTATTTT. The chain links TRBV7-2 to TRBJ2-3, with 8 bases identical to TRBD2. This CDR3 spans 15 amino acids. From germline, CDR1 is SGHTA and CDR2 FQGNSA. J was trimmed by 0 bases and V by 3 bases; bases with no gene match: 2.

The V and J genes are TRBV7-8 and TRBJ2-3, with D unresolved. Germline lookup yields CDR1 SGHVS and CDR2 FQNEAQ. The CDR3 consists of 17 residues. V was clipped by 6 bases and J by 3 bases, with 22 bases between them. The CDR3 DNA reads as TGTGCCAGCAGTAATACCTTCGGACGCAAGAAAACAGATACGCAGTATTTT. This codes for CASSNTFGRKKTDTQYF.

The chain carries TRBV5-1 and TRBJ1-1; unclear D gene. Germline assignment: CDR1 SGHRS and CDR2 YFSETQ. This CDR3 is built from 13 residues. Trimming took off 1 base at V and 0 bases at J, with 4 bases between the two ends. The CDR3 reads CASSLTVNTEAFF. CDR3 nucleotides: TGCGCCAGCAGCTTGACGGTGAACACTGAAGCTTTCTTT.

This chain links TRBV19 with TRBJ1-3; TRBD1 is a possible D gene (6 bases). Germline assignment: CDR1 LNHDA and CDR2 SQIVND (reference sequence). Trimming left V 3 bases short and J 1 base short, with 13 bases between. The length of the CDR3 is 16 residues. In nucleotides, the CDR3 is TGTGCCAGTAGTATCTTCAGGGGTGGATCTGGAAACACCATATATTTT. It codes for CASSIFRGGSGNTIYF.

The chain has TRBV7-2 and TRBJ1-1; D is unresolved. This CDR3 comprises 13 residues. CDR1 and CDR2 from the germline V gene are SGHTA and FQGNSA. V was cut by 5 bases and J by 1 base, with 8 bases left in between. For the CDR3, the DNA is TGTGCCAGCAGCCCTCAGCCGAACACTGAAGCTTTCTTT. Its protein product is CASSPQPNTEAFF.

The chain uses TRBV2 and TRBJ1-6; D is uncertain. V was trimmed by 6 bases and J by 10 bases, leaving 13 bases between them. CDR3 length: 13 amino acids. Looked up from germline, CDR1 is SNHLY and CDR2 is FYNNEI. This CDR3 is CASSPERESPLHF. In nucleotides, the CDR3 is TGTGCCAGCAGCCCCGAGAGGGAGTCACCCCTCCACTTT.

The chain links TRBV4-1 to TRBJ2-3; D not certain. The CDR3 totals 16 residues. CDR1 is MGHRA, CDR2 YSYEKL, per germline. The ends were cut back, 1 base at V and 0 bases at J, with 11 bases in the middle. The CDR3 sequence: CASSQVDLISTDTQYF. DNA for the CDR3: TGCGCCAGCAGCCAAGTAGACTTAATTAGCACAGATACGCAGTATTTT.

This chain joins TRBV27 and TRBJ2-1; D is perhaps TRBD2 (5 bases). The ends were cut back, 7 bases at V and 0 bases at J, with 16 bases in the middle. Germline-derived CDR1 and CDR2 are MNHEY and SMNVEV (reference sequence). This CDR3 region has 16 residues. CDR3: CASTPGTRSSYNEQFF. In DNA form, the CDR3 reads TGTGCCAGCACCCCGGGAACCAGGAGCTCCTACAATGAGCAGTTCTTC.

The CDR3 DNA is TGTGCCAGCAGCTTCGGGACTAGCGGGGGGGGTAATGAGCAGTTCTTC. Residues: CASSFGTSGGGNEQFF. The chain uses TRBV5-6 and TRBJ2-1; 16 bases line up with TRBD2. Germline CDR1 SGHDT, CDR2 YYEEEE. The CDR3 contains 16 residues. V shed 2 bases and J 7 bases; nucleotides not matched to a gene: 3.

The genes are TRBV9 and TRBJ1-5; tentative D call: TRBD1 (5 bases). V gave up 3 bases and J gave up 2 bases, with 12 bases separating them. CDR1 and CDR2 from the germline V gene are SGDLS and YYNGEE. The CDR3 length is 15 residues. CDR3 sequence reads: CASSGGGSGNQPQHF. Here the CDR3 DNA reads TGTGCCAGCAGCGGGGGGGGATCGGGCAATCAGCCCCAGCATTTT.

This chain uses TRBV10-3 with TRBJ1-2; TRBD1 is a possible D gene (5 bases). V lost 8 bases, J lost 6 bases, and 13 bases lay in between. Germline V CDR1 and CDR2: ENHRY, SYGVKD. The length of the CDR3 is 12 residues. The chain's CDR3 is CAIGGSGDGYTF. Written as DNA, the CDR3 is TGTGCCATCGGGGGGTCTGGTGATGGCTACACCTTC.

The chain couples TRBV4-1 to TRBJ2-7, with 14 bases fitting TRBD2. In germline, CDR1 is MGHRA, CDR2 YSYEKL. The CDR3 contains 17 residues. Unmatched junction bases numbered 5, after V lost 0 bases and J lost 4 bases. The CDR3 nucleotides read TGCGCCAGCAGCCAAGAGAGAGGACTAGCGGGAGGATACGAGCAGTACTTC. Translated, it gives CASSQERGLAGGYEQYF.

This clone appeared a single time. The CDR3 reads CASSYRPDTTYEQYF. In DNA, the CDR3 is TGTGCCAGCAGTTACCGCCCGGACACGACCTACGAGCAGTACTTC. The V call is TRBV6-6, the J call TRBJ2-7; the D gene is possibly TRBD1 (5 bases). In germline, CDR1 is MNHNY, CDR2 SVGAGI (reference sequence). The V end was cut by 2 bases, the J end by 2 bases, with 13 bases between. This CDR3 region has 15 residues.

This rearrangement joins TRBV11-2 to TRBJ1-1; TRBD1 is a possible D gene (5 bases). Germline CDR1 is SGHAT and CDR2 is FQNNGV. There are 18 residues in the CDR3. V lost 6 bases, J lost 1 base, and 24 bases lay in between. CDR3: CASSNFPQVSLKNTEAFF. DNA of the CDR3: TGTGCCAGCAGTAACTTCCCACAGGTCTCCCTCAAGAACACTGAAGCTTTCTTT.

V and J are TRBV10-3 and TRBJ2-7; TRBD2 agrees at 7 bases. V shed 3 bases and J 8 bases; nucleotides not matched to a gene: 4. The CDR3 contains 12 residues. Per the germline V gene, CDR1 is ENHRY and CDR2 is SYGVKD. This CDR3 reads CAISDLAAKQYF. In DNA form, the CDR3 reads TGTGCCATCAGTGACCTAGCGGCCAAGCAGTACTTC.

CDR3: CASSIRLGAASGANVLTF. The DNA for the CDR3 is TGTGCCAGTAGTATCCGCCTCGGGGCGGCTTCTGGGGCCAACGTCCTGACTTTC. V is TRBV19 and J is TRBJ2-6; the D call may be TRBD1 or TRBD2 (5 bases each). Trimming left V 3 bases short and J 1 base short, with 16 bases between. The CDR3 loop spans 18 amino acids. Germline lookup yields CDR1 LNHDA and CDR2 SQIVND (reference sequence).

The V gene is TRBV12-5, the J gene TRBJ2-1; TRBD1 matches 7 bases. Germline loops: CDR1 LGHNT, CDR2 FRNRAP. Unmatched junction bases numbered 3, after V lost 1 base and J lost 6 bases. The length of the CDR3 is 14 residues. This CDR3 reads CASGLARQGNEQFF. In DNA form, the CDR3 reads TGTGCTAGTGGTTTGGCCAGACAGGGCAATGAGCAGTTCTTC. Looking up the rest from reference TRBV12-5 and TRBJ2-1 gives the full variable domain: DARVTQTPRHKVTEMGQEVTMRCQPILGHNTVFWYRQTMMQGLELLAYFRNRAPLDDSGMPKDRFSAEMPDATLATLKIQPSEPRDSAVYFCASGLARQGNEQFFGPGTRLTVL.

The rearrangement links TRBV18 to TRBJ1-1; D gene ambiguous. The V end was cut by 3 bases, the J end by 3 bases, with 11 bases between. The germline CDR1 and CDR2 sequences are KGHSH and LQKENI. The CDR3 loop spans 14 amino acids. The CDR3 DNA sequence: TGTGCCAGCTCACCCCCGCCGGGGTACACTGAAGCTTTCTTT. This sequence encodes CASSPPPGYTEAFF. The whole variable domain, filled in from reference TRBV18 and TRBJ1-1, reads NAGVMQNPRHLVRRRGQEARLRCSPMKGHSHVYWYRQLPEEGLKFMVYLQKENIIDESGMPKERFSAEFPKEGPSILRIQQVVRGDSAAYFCASSPPPGYTEAFFGQGTRLTVV.

The chain is built from TRBV9 and TRBJ1-5; D remains unclear. Germline V gene data show CDR1 as SGDLS and CDR2 as YYNGEE. V was clipped by 1 base and J by 8 bases, with 1 base between them. The CDR3 totals 10 residues. CDR3 in amino acids: CASSVKPQHF. The DNA of the CDR3 is TGTGCCAGCAGCGTAAAGCCCCAGCATTTT.

Here the CDR3 DNA reads TGTGCCAGCACCCGAGCCGGCGAGCAGTACTTC. Its protein is CASTRAGEQYF. The rearrangement joins TRBV7-9 to TRBJ2-7; D is ambiguous. V lost 7 bases, J lost 6 bases, and 10 bases lay in between. The CDR3 length is 11 residues. Germline CDR1 SEHNR, CDR2 FQNEAQ (reference sequence).